This TCR beta chain is from a study of monozygotic twins with inflammatory bowel disease. The CDR3 sequence is 12 residues long. Germline CDR1 and CDR2: SGHDT and YYEEEE. Every TCR library drew on 3500 ng of total RNA. UMIs that included a 6-nucleotide sample barcode were added by template switching, which took place during cDNA synthesis. One entry per CDR3 protein, without DNA, is what TCRdb gives after re-calling the 5' RACE reads. The sample spans about 210,000 distinct CDR3 sequences; the ten largest clones claim 7.5% to 9.5%. The source of this sequence is a human donor with ulcerative colitis or Crohn's disease, or a healthy co-twin of an affected twin (not recorded which). Sequencing input: blood. The chain employs TRBV5-6 and TRBJ1-1. The CDR3 loop is CASSLYRDEAFF.